The present entry profiles one T cell receptor (delta chain) with its context. These data are taken from a study of gamma-delta T cells after stem cell transplantation. TCRdb reprocessed the RT-PCR reads through CATT. The repertoire has fewer than 1,500 delta-chain clones, about 42% of them found once; the top ten carry approximately 41%. Between the trimmed V and J ends, which lost 3 bases and 0 bases, there was a span of 32 bases. The CDR3 is made up of 22 amino acids. From germline, CDR1 is TSWWSYY and CDR2 QGS. The TCR sequence derives from a human donor. It is not recorded whose cells these are; they may come from a transplant donor. The J gene is TRDJ1, the V gene TRDV1, with D perhaps matching TRDD3 (6 bases). The specimen sequenced was gamma-delta T cells. The CDR3 here is CALGDPFVPALWGLPYTDKLIF. The CDR3, as DNA: TGTGCTCTTGGGGACCCGTTCGTCCCGGCACTTTGGGGGCTCCCGTACACCGATAAACTCATCTTT.